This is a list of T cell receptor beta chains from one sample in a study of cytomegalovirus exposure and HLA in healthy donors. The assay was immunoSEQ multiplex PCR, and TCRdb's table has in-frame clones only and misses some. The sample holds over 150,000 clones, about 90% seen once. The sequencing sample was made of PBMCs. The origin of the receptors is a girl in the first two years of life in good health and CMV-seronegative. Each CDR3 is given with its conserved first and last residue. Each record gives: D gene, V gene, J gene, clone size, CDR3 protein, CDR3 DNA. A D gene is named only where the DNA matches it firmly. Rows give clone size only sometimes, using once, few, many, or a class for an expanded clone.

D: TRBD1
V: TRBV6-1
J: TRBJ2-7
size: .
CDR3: CASSRTGVLSNEQYF
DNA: TGTGCCAGCAGTCGGACAGGGGTCCTCTCGAACGAGCAGTACTTC

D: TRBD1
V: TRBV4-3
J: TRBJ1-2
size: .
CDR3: CASSQAQTGPYGYTF
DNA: TGCGCCAGCAGCCAAGCTCAGACAGGGCCCTATGGCTACACCTTC

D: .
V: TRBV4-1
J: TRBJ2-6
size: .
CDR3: CASSKNGGSAGANVLTF
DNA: TGCGCCAGCAGCAAGAACGGGGGATCGGCTGGGGCCAACGTCCTGACTTTC

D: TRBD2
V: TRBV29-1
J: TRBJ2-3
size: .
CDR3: CSVSVAGLTDTQYF
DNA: TGCAGCGTTTCGGTAGCGGGGCTCACAGATACGCAGTATTTT

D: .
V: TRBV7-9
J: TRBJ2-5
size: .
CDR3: CASSLGLETQYF
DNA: TGTGCCAGCAGCTTAGGTCTAGAGACCCAGTACTTC

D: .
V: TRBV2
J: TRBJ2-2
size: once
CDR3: CASRLTSTTGELFF
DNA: TGTGCCAGCAGGCTGACTAGTACCACCGGGGAGCTGTTTTTT

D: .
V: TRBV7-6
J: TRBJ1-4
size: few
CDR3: CASSLEAGKLFF
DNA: TGTGCCAGCAGCTTAGAAGCAGGCAAACTGTTTTTT

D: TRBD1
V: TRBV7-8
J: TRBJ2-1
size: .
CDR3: CASSPKTGGKENEQFF
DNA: TGTGCCAGCAGCCCTAAGACAGGGGGAAAGGAGAATGAGCAGTTCTTC

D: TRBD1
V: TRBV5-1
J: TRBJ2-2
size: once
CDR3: CASSHDRGLVTGELFF
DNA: TGCGCCAGCAGTCATGACAGGGGATTGGTCACCGGGGAGCTGTTTTTT

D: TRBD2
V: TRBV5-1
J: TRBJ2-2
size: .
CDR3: CASSGGTSGSYWFWPGELFF
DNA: TGCGCCAGCAGCGGGGGGACTAGCGGGAGTTATTGGTTTTGGCCCGGGGAGCTGTTTTTT

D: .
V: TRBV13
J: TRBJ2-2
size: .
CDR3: CASSKSSGTGVAGELFF
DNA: TGTGCCAGCAGCAAGTCTAGCGGGACAGGTGTCGCCGGGGAGCTGTTTTTT

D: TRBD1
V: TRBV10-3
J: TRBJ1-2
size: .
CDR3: CAISTNRGLDGYTF
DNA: TGTGCCATCAGTACGAACAGGGGGCTTGATGGCTACACCTTC

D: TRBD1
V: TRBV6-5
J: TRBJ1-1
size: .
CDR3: CASRAGTGNTEAFF
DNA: TGTGCCAGCAGAGCCGGGACAGGGAACACTGAAGCTTTCTTT

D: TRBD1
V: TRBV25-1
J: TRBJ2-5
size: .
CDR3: CASRDRGKETQYF
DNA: TGTGCCAGCAGGGACAGGGGGAAAGAGACCCAGTACTTC

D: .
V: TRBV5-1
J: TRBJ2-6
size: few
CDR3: CASSGGQSRSGANVLTF
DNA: TGCGCCAGCAGCGGAGGACAGTCCCGCTCTGGGGCCAACGTCCTGACTTTC

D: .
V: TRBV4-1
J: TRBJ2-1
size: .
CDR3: CASSQAQVTYNEQFF
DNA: TGCGCCAGCAGCCAAGCACAGGTTACCTACAATGAGCAGTTCTTC

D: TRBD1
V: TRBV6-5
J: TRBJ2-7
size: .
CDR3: CASSYSRTGGAYEQYF
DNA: TGTGCCAGCAGTTACTCGCGGACAGGGGGGGCCTACGAGCAGTACTTC

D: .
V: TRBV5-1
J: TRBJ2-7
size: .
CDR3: CASSFLRSGSYEQYF
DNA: TGCGCCAGCAGCTTCCTAAGGTCCGGGTCCTACGAGCAGTACTTC

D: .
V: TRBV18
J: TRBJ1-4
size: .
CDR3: CASSQTGFDEKLFF
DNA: TGTGCCAGCTCGCAGACGGGGTTCGACGAAAAACTGTTTTTT

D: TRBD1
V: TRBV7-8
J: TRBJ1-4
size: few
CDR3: CASSSHRGRPTNEKLFF
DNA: TGTGCCAGCAGCTCACACAGGGGGCGTCCAACTAATGAAAAACTGTTTTTT

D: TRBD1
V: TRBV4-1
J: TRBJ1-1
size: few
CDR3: CASSQRNRGDTEAFF
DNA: TGCGCCAGCAGCCAGAGGAACAGGGGGGACACTGAAGCTTTCTTT

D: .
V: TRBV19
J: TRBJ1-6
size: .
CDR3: CASSIGTFSPLHF
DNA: TGTGCCAGTAGTATAGGCACTTTCTCACCCCTCCACTTT

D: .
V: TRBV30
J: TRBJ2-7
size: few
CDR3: CAWRPRDILSLEQYF
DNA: TGTGCCTGGAGGCCTCGGGACATCCTAAGCTTGGAGCAGTACTTC

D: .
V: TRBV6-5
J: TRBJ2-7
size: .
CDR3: CAIEGYEQYF
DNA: TGTGCCATCGAGGGTTACGAGCAGTACTTC

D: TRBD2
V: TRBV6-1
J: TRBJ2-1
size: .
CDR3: CASSEVGRRRTNEQFF
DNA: TGTGCCAGCAGTGAAGTCGGGAGGAGGAGGACGAATGAGCAGTTCTTC

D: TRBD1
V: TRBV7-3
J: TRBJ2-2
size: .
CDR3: CASSLGQGPTGELFF
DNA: TGTGCCAGCAGCTTAGGACAGGGTCCCACCGGGGAGCTGTTTTTT

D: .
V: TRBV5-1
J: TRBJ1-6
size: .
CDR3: CASSGDGSSYNSPLHF
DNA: TGCGCCAGCAGCGGAGACGGTAGCTCCTATAATTCACCCCTCCACTTT

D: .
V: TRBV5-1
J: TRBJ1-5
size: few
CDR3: CAPRDYSNQPQHF
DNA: TGCGCCCCGCGGGACTATAGCAATCAGCCCCAGCATTTT

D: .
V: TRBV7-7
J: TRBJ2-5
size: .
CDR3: CASSLEYGGGGETQYF
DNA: TGTGCCAGCAGCTTAGAGTATGGGGGAGGAGGGGAGACCCAGTACTTC

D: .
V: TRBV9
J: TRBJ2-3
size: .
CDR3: CASSVASTQYF
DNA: TGTGCCAGCAGCGTAGCCTCTACGCAGTATTTT

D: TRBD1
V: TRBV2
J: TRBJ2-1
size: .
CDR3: CASRGTGYNEQFF
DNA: TGTGCCAGCAGGGGGACAGGGTACAATGAGCAGTTCTTC

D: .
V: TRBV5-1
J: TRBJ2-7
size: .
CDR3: CASSGDMGEQYF
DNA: TGCGCCAGCAGCGGGGACATGGGCGAGCAGTACTTC

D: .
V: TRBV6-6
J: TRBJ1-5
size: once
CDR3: CASSRQDSNQPQHF
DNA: TGTGCCAGCAGCCGACAGGATAGCAATCAGCCCCAGCATTTT

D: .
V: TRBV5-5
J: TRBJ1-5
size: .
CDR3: CASSEHLAGRNNQPQHF
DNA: TGTGCCAGCAGCGAACACTTAGCGGGAAGGAATAATCAGCCCCAGCATTTT

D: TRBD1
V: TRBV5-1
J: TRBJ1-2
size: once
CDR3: CASSTTGTGKLLYGYTF
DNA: TGCGCCAGCAGCACAACCGGGACAGGGAAACTCCTCTATGGCTACACCTTC

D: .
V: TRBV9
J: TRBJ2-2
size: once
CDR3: CASSVVIEGPGELFF
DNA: TGTGCCAGCAGCGTAGTGATTGAGGGTCCCGGGGAGCTGTTTTTT

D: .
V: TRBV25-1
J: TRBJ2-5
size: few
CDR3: CASSESEHYPGETQYF
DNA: TGTGCCAGCAGTGAATCCGAACATTACCCAGGGGAGACCCAGTACTTC

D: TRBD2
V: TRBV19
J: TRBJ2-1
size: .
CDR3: CASSSTSGSYNEQFF
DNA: TGTGCCAGTAGTAGTACTAGCGGATCCTACAATGAGCAGTTCTTC

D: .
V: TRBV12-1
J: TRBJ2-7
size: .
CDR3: CASSLGVREGAYEQYF
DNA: TGTGCCAGCAGCTTGGGGGTGAGGGAGGGAGCCTACGAGCAGTACTTC

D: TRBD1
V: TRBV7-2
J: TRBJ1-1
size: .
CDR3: CASSSIGRGTEAFF
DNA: TGTGCCAGCAGCTCGATCGGCAGGGGGACTGAAGCTTTCTTT

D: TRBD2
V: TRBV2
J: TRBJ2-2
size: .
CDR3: CASSDIAGLPGELFF
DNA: TGTGCCAGCAGTGACATAGCGGGATTACCCGGGGAGCTGTTTTTT

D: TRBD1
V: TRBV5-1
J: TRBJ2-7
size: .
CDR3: CASSQSQGAPYEQYF
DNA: TGCGCCAGCAGCCAGAGTCAGGGGGCTCCCTACGAGCAGTACTTC

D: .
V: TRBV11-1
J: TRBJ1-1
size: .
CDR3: CASSSRRGSCEAFF
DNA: TGTGCCAGCAGCTCACGCAGGGGAAGTTGCGAAGCTTTCTTT

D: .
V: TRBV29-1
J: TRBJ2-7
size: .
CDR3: CSVGGRLRDPYEQYF
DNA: TGCAGCGTTGGAGGGAGATTAAGGGATCCCTACGAGCAGTACTTC

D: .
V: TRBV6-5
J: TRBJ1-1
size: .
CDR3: CASKDSVSNTEAFF
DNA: TGTGCCAGCAAGGACAGTGTCTCTAACACTGAAGCTTTCTTT

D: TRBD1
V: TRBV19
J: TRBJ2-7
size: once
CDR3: CASSISETGGHEQYF
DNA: TGTGCCAGTAGTATCTCTGAGACAGGGGGACACGAGCAGTACTTC

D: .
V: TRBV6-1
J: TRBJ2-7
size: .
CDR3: CASSESHGYEQYF
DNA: TGTGCCAGCAGCGAGTCGCACGGCTACGAGCAGTACTTC

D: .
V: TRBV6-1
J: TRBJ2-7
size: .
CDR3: CASSSLYEQYF
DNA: TGTGCCAGCAGTTCCCTCTACGAGCAGTACTTC

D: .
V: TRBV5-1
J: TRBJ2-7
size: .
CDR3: CASSLSEEQYF
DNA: TGCGCCAGCAGCTTGTCTGAGGAGCAGTACTTC

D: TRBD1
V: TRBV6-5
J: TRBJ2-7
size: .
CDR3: CASSGTGTGVYEQYF
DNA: TGTGCCAGCAGTGGAACCGGGACAGGGGTGTACGAGCAGTACTTC

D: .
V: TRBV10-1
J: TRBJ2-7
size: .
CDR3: CASSAFGAGEQYF
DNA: TGCGCCAGCAGTGCTTTCGGGGCGGGGGAGCAGTACTTC

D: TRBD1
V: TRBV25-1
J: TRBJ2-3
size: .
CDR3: CASARQGTLYF
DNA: TGTGCCAGCGCCAGACAGGGCACGTTGTATTTT

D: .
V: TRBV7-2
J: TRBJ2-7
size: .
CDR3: CASSLGAAHSYEQYF
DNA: TGTGCCAGCAGCTTAGGCGCGGCCCACTCCTACGAGCAGTACTTC

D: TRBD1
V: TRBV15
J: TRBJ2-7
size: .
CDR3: CATSRDIGQDEQYF
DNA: TGTGCCACCAGCAGAGATATAGGACAGGATGAGCAGTACTTC

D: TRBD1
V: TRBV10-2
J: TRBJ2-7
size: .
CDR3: CASSAGGNEQYF
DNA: TGCGCCAGCAGTGCAGGGGGTAACGAGCAGTACTTC